This is a list of T cell receptor beta chains from one sample in a study of blood T cell repertoires in COVID-19. Some clones are missing from TCRdb's copy, which holds only in-frame ones; the method was immunoSEQ multiplex PCR. This table holds 40,000 to 55,000 clones, 88% found once. The sequenced sample consisted of peripheral blood. The receptors were gathered from a man in his forties or fifties with active COVID-19. Each CDR3 is given with its conserved first and last residue. A D gene is named only where the DNA matches it firmly. Part of the rows lack a size; the others show once, few, many or a class for expanded clones.

j_gene,abundance,v_gene,d_gene,CDR3aa,CDR3nt
TRBJ2-1,.,TRBV6-6,TRBD2,CASRARTSGNDEQFF,TGTGCCAGCAGGGCGAGGACTAGCGGGAATGATGAGCAGTTCTTC
TRBJ1-5,.,TRBV6-6,TRBD1,CASSGSGTGVSNQPQHF,TGTGCCAGCAGTGGATCCGGGACAGGCGTTAGCAATCAGCCCCAGCATTTT
TRBJ2-3,.,TRBV5-4,TRBD2,CASSSRGVGTDTQYF,TGTGCCAGCAGCTCCCGGGGGGTTGGCACAGATACGCAGTATTTT
TRBJ2-2,once,TRBV14,.,CASSQDDYPQTGELFF,TGTGCCAGCAGCCAAGATGACTATCCCCAAACCGGGGAGCTGTTTTTT
TRBJ1-1,.,TRBV28,.,CASSPAQGRYFTEAFF,TGTGCCAGCAGTCCCGCCCAGGGGCGCTACTTCACTGAAGCTTTCTTT
TRBJ1-1,.,TRBV7-2,TRBD1,CASSPRRGLSTEAFF,TGTGCCAGCAGCCCCCGGAGGGGGCTGAGCACTGAAGCTTTCTTT
TRBJ2-3,.,TRBV6-5,.,CASRRQGATDTQYF,TGTGCCAGCAGACGCCAGGGTGCGACAGATACGCAGTATTTT
TRBJ1-5,.,TRBV7-6,.,CASSLGSDQPQHF,TGTGCCAGCAGCTTGGGGAGCGATCAGCCCCAGCATTTT
TRBJ2-1,.,TRBV2,TRBD2,CASKERGVSYNEQFF,TGTGCCAGTAAAGAGCGGGGTGTCTCCTACAATGAGCAGTTCTTC
TRBJ2-5,.,TRBV7-3,.,CASSLDGETKTQYF,TGTGCCAGCAGCCTCGACGGAGAGACTAAGACCCAGTACTTC
TRBJ1-4,.,TRBV25-1,.,CASSERRITNEKLFF,TGTGCCAGCAGTGAGCGGCGGATAACTAATGAAAAACTGTTTTTT
TRBJ1-6,.,TRBV7-8,.,CASRRGSPINNSPLHF,TGTGCCAGCAGGAGGGGGTCGCCCATAAATAATTCACCCCTCCACTTT
TRBJ2-2,.,TRBV7-8,TRBD1,CASSSQGQGYTGELFF,TGTGCCAGCAGCTCCCAGGGACAGGGATACACCGGGGAGCTGTTTTTT
TRBJ2-1,.,TRBV20-1,TRBD1,CSARGGYEQFF,TGCAGTGCCCGAGGGGGCTATGAGCAGTTCTTC
TRBJ1-5,once,TRBV6-5,TRBD1,CASSRDRGNQPQHF,TGTGCCAGCAGCCGGGACAGGGGCAATCAGCCCCAGCATTTT
TRBJ1-2,few,TRBV10-3,.,CAISAGSARGYTF,TGTGCCATCAGTGCGGGTTCCGCCAGAGGCTACACCTTC
TRBJ1-1,.,TRBV3-1/TRBV3-2,TRBD1,CASSQGLGDRGRRNTEAFF,TGTGCCAGCAGCCAGGGATTAGGGGACAGGGGCCGTAGGAACACTGAAGCTTTCTTT
TRBJ2-7,.,TRBV27,.,CASSPPAGSGQYF,TGTGCCAGCAGTCCTCCGGCGGGATCTGGGCAGTACTTC
TRBJ1-2,.,TRBV28,.,CASSAAQGYYGYTF,TGTGCCAGCAGTGCAGCACAGGGCTACTATGGCTACACCTTC
TRBJ1-4,.,TRBV5-4,.,CASSRTGGNEKLFF,TGTGCCAGCAGCCGTACAGGTGGGAATGAAAAACTGTTTTTT
TRBJ1-1,.,TRBV7-9,TRBD1,CASSLVGTGRMNTEAFF,TGTGCCAGCAGCTTAGTAGGGACAGGGAGAATGAACACTGAAGCTTTCTTT
TRBJ2-7,.,TRBV27,TRBD2,CASSLSGEYSYEQYF,TGTGCCAGCAGTTTGAGCGGGGAATACTCCTACGAGCAGTACTTC
TRBJ1-5,.,TRBV7-2,.,CASSSRAGDQPQHF,TGTGCCAGCAGCTCCAGGGCAGGGGATCAGCCCCAGCATTTT
TRBJ1-1,.,TRBV12-3/TRBV12-4,TRBD1,CASNRDSNTEAFF,TGTGCCAGCAATCGGGACAGCAACACTGAAGCTTTCTTT
TRBJ1-5,.,TRBV28,.,CASSPPAQAPNNQPQHF,TGTGCCAGCAGTCCTCCCGCACAGGCGCCGAACAATCAGCCCCAGCATTTT
TRBJ1-2,.,TRBV5-4,TRBD1,CASSLVAGGMSGYGYTF,TGTGCCAGCAGCTTGGTAGCAGGGGGCATGAGTGGGTATGGCTACACCTTC
TRBJ2-1,.,TRBV13,TRBD2,CASKPGPLARNGNEQFF,TGTGCCAGCAAACCGGGCCCACTAGCGCGCAATGGCAATGAGCAGTTCTTC
TRBJ1-2,.,TRBV7-9,TRBD1,CASSRPNRGYAYYGYTF,TGTGCCAGCAGCCGTCCGAACAGGGGGTATGCGTACTATGGCTACACCTTC
TRBJ1-2,.,TRBV4-1,TRBD1,CASSQDRDRAYGYTF,TGCGCCAGCAGCCAAGACAGGGACAGGGCTTACGGCTACACCTTC
TRBJ1-1,.,TRBV7-3,TRBD1,CASSSQGMNTEAFF,TGTGCCAGCAGCTCACAGGGGATGAACACTGAAGCTTTCTTT
TRBJ1-4,.,TRBV4-1,.,CASSDSRIELFF,TGCGCCAGCAGCGACAGCCGAATTGAACTGTTTTTT
TRBJ2-2,.,TRBV7-3,TRBD2,CASSHGLAGDGGELFF,TGTGCCAGCAGCCACGGACTAGCGGGAGACGGCGGGGAGCTGTTTTTT
TRBJ1-2,.,TRBV7-2,TRBD1,CASSRDRSGGYTF,TGTGCCAGCAGCCGGGACAGGAGTGGGGGCTACACCTTC
TRBJ1-4,once,TRBV7-9,.,CASSEAATNEKLFF,TGTGCCAGCAGTGAGGCTGCAACTAATGAAAAACTGTTTTTT
TRBJ2-7,.,TRBV11-3,.,CASSTGTLYEQYF,TGTGCCAGCAGCACCGGGACACTTTACGAGCAGTACTTC
TRBJ1-3,.,TRBV4-1,.,CASSQASGASGNTIYF,TGCGCCAGCAGCCAAGCCTCAGGGGCTTCTGGAAACACCATATATTTT
TRBJ1-1,.,TRBV3-1/TRBV3-2,TRBD1,CASSQRQGSIGAFF,TGTGCCAGCAGCCAAAGACAGGGCTCCATAGGGGCTTTCTTT
TRBJ2-3,.,TRBV10-1,TRBD2,CASSGGLAGGPSTDTQYF,TGCGCCAGCAGTGGGGGACTAGCGGGAGGGCCCTCGACAGATACGCAGTATTTT
TRBJ2-1,.,TRBV6-5,.,CASFTTGSYNEQFF,TGTGCCAGCTTCACGACAGGTTCCTACAATGAGCAGTTCTTC
TRBJ2-1,.,TRBV18,TRBD1,CASSDRTRDSRQGKQFF,TGTGCCAGCTCAGACCGCACGAGGGACAGCCGGCAGGGGAAGCAGTTCTTC
TRBJ1-5,.,TRBV19,TRBD1,CASTGQAYSNQPQHF,TGTGCCAGTACCGGACAGGCTTATAGCAATCAGCCCCAGCATTTT
TRBJ2-1,.,TRBV6-4,TRBD2,CASSPLAGGVEQFF,TGTGCCAGCAGTCCCTTAGCGGGAGGGGTTGAGCAGTTCTTC
TRBJ2-1,.,TRBV6-1,.,CASSEASLVGEQFF,TGTGCCAGCAGTGAGGCCTCACTAGTTGGTGAGCAGTTCTTC
TRBJ1-1,few,TRBV7-8,TRBD1,CASSLAGTGGTEAFF,TGTGCCAGCAGCTTAGCCGGGACAGGGGGCACTGAAGCTTTCTTT
TRBJ2-5,.,TRBV30,TRBD2,CAWSRGRAFETQYF,TGTGCCTGGAGTCGGGGGAGGGCCTTTGAGACCCAGTACTTC
TRBJ2-1,.,TRBV7-2,TRBD2,CASSLGGGQGYEQFF,TGTGCCAGCAGCTTAGGCGGGGGGCAAGGTTATGAGCAGTTCTTC
TRBJ1-1,.,TRBV10-3,.,CAIGTRNTEAFF,TGTGCCATCGGTACAAGGAACACTGAAGCTTTCTTT
TRBJ2-5,.,TRBV27,TRBD2,CASRPAGELETQYF,TGTGCCAGCAGACCAGCGGGGGAGTTGGAGACCCAGTACTTC
TRBJ1-1,.,TRBV7-9,.,CASSAVPEAFF,TGTGCCAGCAGCGCAGTCCCTGAAGCTTTCTTT
TRBJ1-3,.,TRBV15,.,CATSRDQPGGLGNTIYF,TGTGCCACCAGCAGAGATCAACCGGGGGGGCTTGGAAACACCATATATTTT
TRBJ2-3,.,TRBV27,TRBD2,CASRSAPGTSGQSRTQYF,TGTGCCAGCAGATCCGCTCCCGGGACTAGCGGGCAGAGTAGGACGCAGTATTTT
TRBJ1-2,.,TRBV7-9,TRBD1,CASSFPGGSNYGYTF,TGTGCCAGCAGCTTTCCAGGGGGATCTAACTATGGCTACACCTTC
TRBJ2-5,.,TRBV18,.,CASSLGLQETQYF,TGTGCCAGCTCACTCGGGTTACAAGAGACCCAGTACTTC
TRBJ1-1,.,TRBV21-1,.,CASSKDRTSRQAFF,TGTGCCAGCAGCAAAGATCGGACATCACGACAAGCTTTCTTT
TRBJ1-2,.,TRBV4-3,TRBD1,CASSHVGLQGATSYGYTF,TGCGCCAGCAGCCATGTAGGGCTACAGGGGGCGACATCCTATGGCTACACCTTC
TRBJ1-2,.,TRBV3-1/TRBV3-2,.,CASSQVRGSGSSYTF,TGTGCCAGCAGCCAAGTAAGGGGGTCCGGGTCCAGCTACACCTTC
TRBJ1-2,.,TRBV24-1,.,CADRGFGVYGYTF,TGTGCCGACCGGGGATTCGGGGTCTATGGCTACACCTTC
TRBJ2-7,.,TRBV5-5,.,CASRLVGGQLGQQYF,TGTGCCAGCCGGCTGGTCGGGGGACAGTTAGGGCAGCAGTACTTC
TRBJ1-2,.,TRBV19,.,CASSPVSPYGYTF,TGTGCCAGTAGCCCTGTCAGTCCGTATGGCTACACCTTC